The 3 T cell receptor beta chains presented below share a single source sample, sequenced in a study of T cells after yellow fever vaccination. TCRdb independently ran MiXCR on the 5' RACE reads; one entry per CDR3 protein. The sample holds 250,000 or so distinct CDR3 sequences, roughly 4% seen once. The sequencing used PBMCs, collected 15 days after the yellow fever booster vaccination. All receptors derive from a man younger than 30 who received the YFV17D yellow fever vaccine.

This clonotype occurred many times. This chain connects TRBV7-6 to TRBJ2-3; 8 nucleotides match TRBD1. The CDR3 covers 16 residues. V lost 1 base, J lost 4 bases, and 7 bases stayed unmatched. Germline V gene sequence: CDR1 SGHVS, CDR2 FNYEAQ. CDR3 loop: CASSLGQGAYADTQYF. In nucleotides, the CDR3 is TGTGCCAGCAGCTTAGGTCAGGGGGCGTACGCAGATACGCAGTATTTT.

There are many counts of this clonotype. This rearrangement joins TRBV5-1 to TRBJ2-2; no firm D call. In germline, CDR1 is SGHRS, CDR2 YFSETQ. With 4 bases removed from V and 3 bases from J, the gap between germline ends came to 13 bases. This CDR3 contains 15 residues. The CDR3 DNA reads TGCGCCAGCAGCCGAATATACCAGGACACCGGGGAGCTGTTTTTT. Its translation: CASSRIYQDTGELFF.

This clonotype appeared many times. The chain joins TRBV27 to TRBJ2-2; 11 bases fit TRBD1. This CDR3 contains 14 residues. Per germline, CDR1 MNHEY and CDR2 SMNVEV (reference sequence). With V trimmed by 4 bases and J by 6 bases, 1 base remained unmatched. The DNA of the CDR3 is TGTGCCAGCAGTTGGACAGGGGGCCCCGGGGAGCTGTTTTTT. Amino acids: CASSWTGGPGELFF.